This T cell receptor (beta chain) is from a study of regulatory T cells in long-lasting Graves disease. Study-wide background: Patients newly diagnosed with Graves' had been on antithyroid drugs for under 3 months.

Arm-PCR of CDR3 regions and iRepertoire HTBI primers were used to build TCR beta libraries. One entry per CDR3 protein, called by TCRdb with MiXCR from the multiplex PCR reads. The profile shows about 440,000 distinct CDR3 sequences, around 15% of them singletons. CDR3 length equals 15 residues. The germline CDR1 and CDR2 sequences are DFQATT and SNEGSKA (reference sequence). V was clipped by 6 bases and J by 0 bases, with 18 bases between them. Time point here: newly diagnosed GD, antithyroid drugs for less than 3 months. The TCR library was made from RNA extracted from PBMCs. In addition, the sample was reused for a study of T cells in Graves' hyperthyroidism and ophthalmopathy.

The starting material was peripheral blood mononuclear cells (PBMCs), obtained at new diagnosis, from a patient treated with antithyroid drugs. The genes are TRBV20-1 and TRBJ2-7; D not resolved. This clonotype originated in a woman in her twenties or thirties with Graves disease. The CDR3 loop is CSAARRAESSYEQYF. The CDR3 bases are TGCAGTGCCGCCCGAAGGGCGGAAAGCTCCTACGAGCAGTACTTC.